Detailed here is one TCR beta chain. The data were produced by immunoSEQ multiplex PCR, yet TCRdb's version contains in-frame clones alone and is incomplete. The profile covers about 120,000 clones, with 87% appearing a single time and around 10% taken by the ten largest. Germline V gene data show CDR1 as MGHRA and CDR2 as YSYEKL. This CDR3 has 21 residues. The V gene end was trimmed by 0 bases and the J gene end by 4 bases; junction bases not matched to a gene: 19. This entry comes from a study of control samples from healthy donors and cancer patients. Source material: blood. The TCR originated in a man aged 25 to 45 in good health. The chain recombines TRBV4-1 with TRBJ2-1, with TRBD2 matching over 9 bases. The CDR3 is CASSQERPGKGSGGHYNEQFF. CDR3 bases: TGCGCCAGCAGCCAAGAGCGACCAGGGAAGGGAAGCGGGGGGCATTACAATGAGCAGTTCTTC.